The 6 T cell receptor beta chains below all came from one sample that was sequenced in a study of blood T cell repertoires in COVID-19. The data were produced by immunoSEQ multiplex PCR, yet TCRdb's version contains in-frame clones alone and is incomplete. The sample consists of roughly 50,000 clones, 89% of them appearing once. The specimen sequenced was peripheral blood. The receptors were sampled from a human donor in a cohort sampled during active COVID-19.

This CDR3 is CSVGSTGGEIYGYTF. In DNA, the CDR3 is TGCAGCGTTGGCTCGACCGGGGGAGAAATCTATGGCTACACCTTC. This chain uses TRBV29-1 with TRBJ1-2; D is perhaps TRBD1 (5 bases). The CDR3 is 15 residues long. CDR1 is SQVTM and CDR2 is ANQGSEA in the germline V gene. Trimming pared 4 bases from V and 4 bases from J, leaving 19 bases between. Using reference TRBV29-1 and TRBJ1-2 for the parts outside the CDR3, the full variable domain is SAVISQKPSRDICQRGTSLTIQCQVDSQVTMMFWYRQQPGQSLTLIATANQGSEATYESGFVIDKFPISRPNLTFSTLTVSNMSPEDSSIYLCSVGSTGGEIYGYTFGSGTRLTVV.

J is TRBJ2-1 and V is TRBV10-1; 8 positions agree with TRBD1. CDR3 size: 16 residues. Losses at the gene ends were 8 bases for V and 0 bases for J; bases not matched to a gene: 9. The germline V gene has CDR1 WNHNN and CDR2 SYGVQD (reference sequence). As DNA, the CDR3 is TGCGCCAGCTGGAAAACCCAGGGGGCCTCCTACAATGAGCAGTTCTTC. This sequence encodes CASWKTQGASYNEQFF.

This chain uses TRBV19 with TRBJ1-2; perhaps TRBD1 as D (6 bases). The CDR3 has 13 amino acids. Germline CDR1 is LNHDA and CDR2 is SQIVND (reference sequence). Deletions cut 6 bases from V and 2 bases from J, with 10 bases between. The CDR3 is CASRDRTNYGYTF. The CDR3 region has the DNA TGTGCCAGTAGAGACAGGACAAACTATGGCTACACCTTC.

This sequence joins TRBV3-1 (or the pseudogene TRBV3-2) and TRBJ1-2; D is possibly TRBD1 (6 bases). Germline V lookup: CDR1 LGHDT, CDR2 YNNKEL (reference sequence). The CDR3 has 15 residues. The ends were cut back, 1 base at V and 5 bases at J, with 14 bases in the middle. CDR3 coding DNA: TGTGCCAGCAGCCAAGGGGCGCGGCAGGGGTATGGCTACACCTTC. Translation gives CASSQGARQGYGYTF.

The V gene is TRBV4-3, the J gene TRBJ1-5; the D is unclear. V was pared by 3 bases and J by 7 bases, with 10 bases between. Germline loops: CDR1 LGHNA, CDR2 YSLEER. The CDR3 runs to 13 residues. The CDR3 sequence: CASSQSAYQPQHF. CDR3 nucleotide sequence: TGCGCCAGCAGCCAGTCAGCGTACCAGCCCCAGCATTTT.

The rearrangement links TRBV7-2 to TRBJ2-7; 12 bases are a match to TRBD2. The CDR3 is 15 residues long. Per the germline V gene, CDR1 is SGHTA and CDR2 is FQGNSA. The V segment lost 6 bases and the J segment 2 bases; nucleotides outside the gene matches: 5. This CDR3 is CASRTSGGNTYEQYF. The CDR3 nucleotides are TGTGCCAGCAGAACTAGCGGGGGGAACACCTACGAGCAGTACTTC.